This T cell receptor beta chain comes out of a study of response to subunit inactivated influenza vaccine. Via MiXCR, TCRdb re-called the RT-PCR reads, giving one row per CDR3 protein. The table has about 540,000 distinct CDR3 sequences, roughly 25% seen once. These data are also associated with another study on T cells expressing NK-cell markers. From that second work: UMI-tagged 5'RACE template switching yielded the TCR beta cDNA. Sequencing of TCR beta repertoires drew on sorted CD3+CD56+NKG2C+, CD3+CD56+NKG2C- and CD3+CD56-NKG2C+ T cells.

Sequences were derived from CD4+ T cells sorted from PBMCs, sampled approximately 12 days after vaccination. This TCR came from a man aged 50 or older who received an inactivated influenza vaccine.

The CDR3 loop reads CASRETGNNEQFF. The CDR3 bases are TGTGCCAGCAGGGAGACTGGGAACAATGAGCAGTTCTTC. The chain joins TRBV27 to TRBJ2-1; D not resolved. The V end was cut by 6 bases, the J end by 5 bases, with 11 bases between. The CDR3 has 13 residues. Germline V gene lookup returns CDR1 MNHEY and CDR2 SMNVEV (reference sequence).